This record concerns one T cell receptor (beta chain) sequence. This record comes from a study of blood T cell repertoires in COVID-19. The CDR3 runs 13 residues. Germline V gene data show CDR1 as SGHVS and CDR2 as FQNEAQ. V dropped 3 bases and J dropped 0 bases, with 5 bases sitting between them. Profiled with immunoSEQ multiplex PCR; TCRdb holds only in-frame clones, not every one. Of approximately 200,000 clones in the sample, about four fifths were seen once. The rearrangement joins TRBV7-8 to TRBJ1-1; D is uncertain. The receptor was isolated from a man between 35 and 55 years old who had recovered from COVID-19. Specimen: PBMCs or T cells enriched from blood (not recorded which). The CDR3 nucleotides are TGTGCCAGCAGCTTTGCTATGAACACTGAAGCTTTCTTT. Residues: CASSFAMNTEAFF.